This TCR beta chain was identified during a study of control samples from healthy donors and cancer patients. The CDR3 covers 13 residues. V was trimmed by 4 bases and J by 1 base, leaving 7 bases between them. The V gene's germline CDR1 is ENHRY and CDR2 SYGVKD. Assay used: immunoSEQ multiplex PCR; TCRdb lists only in-frame clones, some missing. The sample holds more than 120,000 clones; about 90% are singletons and the top ten take approximately 2.9%. The TCR originated in a man aged 30-40 years in good health. This chain links TRBV10-3 with TRBJ1-1; unclear D gene. Sequencing input: blood. The CDR3 DNA reads TGTGCCATCAGTGGTCTTGGGAACACTGAAGCTTTCTTT. Translation gives CAISGLGNTEAFF.